This T cell receptor beta chain is from a study of radiotherapy plus CTLA-4 blockade in lung cancer. About the research overall: There were objective responses in approximately 19% of patients, and 31% had disease control. Study results and limitations: An expansion of tumor-derived TCR clones occurred in blood after radiotherapy plus ipilimumab.

Using immunoSEQ multiplex PCR, the repertoire was profiled, and TCRdb retains in-frame clones only, with some absent. The data contain 90,000 or so clones, around 88% of them singletons. Those patients who had chemo-refractory metastatic non-small-cell lung cancer were given focal radiation along with CTLA-4 blockade through ipilimumab. Concerning this clone itself: Its antigen is undetermined. A read error may account for a junction end that differs from germline.

The CDR3 is made up of 15 amino acids. Germline V lookup: CDR1 SSHAT, CDR2 FNYEAQ (reference sequence). The chain uses TRBV7-7 and TRBJ2-5; TRBD2 aligns across 9 bases. Sequenced material: peripheral blood, taken from a patient treated with radiotherapy plus ipilimumab. The receptor was derived from a human donor with non-small cell lung cancer who had a partial response to radiotherapy plus ipilimumab. The chain's CDR3 is CASSLAGLAKETQYF. In nucleotides, the CDR3 is TGTGCTAGCAGCTTAGCTGGACTAGCGAAAGAGACCCAGTACTTC.